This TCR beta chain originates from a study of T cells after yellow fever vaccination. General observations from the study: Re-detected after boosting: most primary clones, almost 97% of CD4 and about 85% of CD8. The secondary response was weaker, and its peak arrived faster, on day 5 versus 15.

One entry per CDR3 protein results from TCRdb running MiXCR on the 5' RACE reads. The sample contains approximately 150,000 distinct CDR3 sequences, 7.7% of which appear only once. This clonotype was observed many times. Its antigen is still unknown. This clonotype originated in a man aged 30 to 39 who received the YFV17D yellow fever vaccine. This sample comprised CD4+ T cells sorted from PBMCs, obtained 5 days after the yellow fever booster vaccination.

The CDR3 reads CAISSPGHTGELFF. The CDR3 nucleotides read TGTGCCATCAGCTCTCCCGGACACACCGGGGAGCTGTTTTTT. The V call is TRBV10-3, the J call TRBJ2-2, with no clear D. Trimming took off 6 bases at V and 3 bases at J, with 11 bases between the two ends. Germline V gene data show CDR1 as ENHRY and CDR2 as SYGVKD. CDR3 length: 14 amino acids.